Sequencing of this T cell receptor (beta chain) was carried out in a study of vaccination and CD4 T cells after COVID-19 (dated by TCRdb to 2021 to 2024). Background for the entire study: In the convalescent cohort there were six males and four females, among whom were two Hispanic individuals, seven Caucasians, two Asians and one multiracial person. As controls, cultures received a CEFX viral epitope pool (the positive control), an HIV-1 Nef peptide pool (the negative control), or no peptide at all. Participants received two doses of either the Pfizer-BioNTech BNT162b2 vaccine (n=8) or the Moderna mRNA-1273 vaccine (n=2). For stimulating the cultures, overlapping spike peptide pools were used, derived from SARS-CoV-2 as well as from the common cold coronaviruses HCoV-NL63, HCoV-OC43 and HCoV-229E. Post-COVID blood samples were collected from convalescent patients a median of roughly 100 days after diagnosis, with a range of roughly 30 to 170 days. In ten to eleven COVID-19 convalescent patients and a few infection-naive healthy vaccine recipients, the spike-specific CD4+ TCR repertoire before mRNA vaccination was compared with the repertoire after mRNA vaccination. Post-vaccine blood samples were obtained a median of around 67 days after the second vaccine dose, with a range of roughly 14 to 241 days. In an earlier paper using these donors, memory CD4+ T cell crossreactivity between SARS-CoV-2 and common cold coronavirus spike proteins was assessed at the TCR clonotype level. Findings and caveats that apply to the study as a whole: Nearly all vaccine-specific clones in convalescent patients (304 of 307) were mono-reactive for SARS-CoV-2 spike rather than cross-reactive with common cold coronaviruses. Among convalescent patients, a median roughly 90% of the SARS-CoV-2-reactive clones seen after vaccination appeared only after vaccination, which suggests priming specific to the vaccine. Although the median number of SARS-CoV-2-reactive clonotypes went up from around 19 after infection to some 37 after vaccination, the increase was not significant. Only a relatively small number of convalescent patients were included in the study, and early timepoints following natural infection were not analyzed.

The cysteine opens and the phenylalanine closes a CDR3 of 11 amino acids. The sequence is cut down to CDR3 DNA, 33 bases in frame from base 1. Based on the germline V gene (reference sequence), the CDR1 and CDR2 sequences are DFQATT and SNEGSKA. Trimming leaves V shorter by 4 bases and J shorter by 12 bases, with the junction holding 7 bases beyond the gene matches. This clonotype is considered medium-sized (0.01 to 0.1%). The specificity of this receptor is unknown. Base qualities were left out, and no much larger clone turns up one base away. The treatment or condition label corresponds to: roughly 10-day PBMC culture with coronavirus spike peptide pools or control peptides (ViraFEST assay). CD4+ T cells from unexposed donors were collected before the COVID-19 pandemic (2011-2018). The study used the ViraFEST assay, which expanded antigen-specific T cells with peptide pools and then identified expanded clonotypes by TCR sequencing. Some 2 million PBMCs per well were cultured in IMDM with approximately 5% human AB serum and roughly 10 IU/ml IL-2, plus 10 ug/ml peptide pools. Half of the culture medium was replaced with fresh IL-2-containing medium on days 3 and 7. After about 11 days of culture, CD4+ T cells were isolated by negative selection using the EasySep CD4+ T cell isolation kit. As far as cell numbers permitted, CD4+ T cells from unexposed donors were tested for reactivity against SARS-CoV-2 S and N as well as four spike pools from common cold coronaviruses. Ficoll-Paque Plus gradient centrifugation was used to isolate PBMCs from whole blood, and the isolated PBMCs were then either used fresh or cryopreserved at -140C. Culture conditions were generally each tested in triplicate wells. Leukapheresis product for the unexposed donors was purchased commercially.

The library was made by PCR. DNA from cultured CD4+ T cells underwent TCR sequencing with the Oncomine TCR Beta short-read assay at the Johns Hopkins FTIC core. The QIAamp micro DNA kit was used to extract genomic DNA from the cultured CD4+ T cells. Oncomine TCR Beta libraries from cultured CD4+ T cells were pooled with unique dual indexes and sequenced on an Illumina iSeq 100. The source study handled its data this way. Non-productive sequences were removed, and CDR3s that did not start with C, did not end with F or W, or were shorter than 7 amino acids were discarded. The MANAFEST web application identified antigen-specific clonotypes by comparing peptide-stimulated wells against reference wells and other culture wells. To be called positive, a clone needed an FDR below 0.05, an odds ratio above 5, and a productive frequency above 0.1% in at least two of three replicate wells. A clonotype was classed as cross-reactive if the clonotype showed significant expansion both in SARS-CoV-2 spike wells and in at least one common cold coronavirus spike condition. Levenshtein distances (stringdist) and unrooted phylogenetic trees (ape) in R version 3.6.1 were used to assess CDR3 homology. The raw public reads went through TCRdb reprocessing: fastp at Q25, MiXCR clone calling, in-frame beta chains kept. Rows with a matching CDR3 protein are joined into one entry that keeps the most common DNA and genes. These V and J calls derive from TCRdb rather than the authors' analysis. The sample yields about 5,700 distinct CDR3 sequences; roughly 27% were counted once. The ten largest clones represent 15% to 20% of the sample.

Material: CD4+ T cells from blood, cultured in vitro. The sequence was obtained from a human donor in good health. In this chain, TRBV20-1 is recombined with TRBJ1-2; the central 8 bases match TRBD1. The CDR3 region reads CSAIRTGWDTF. The DNA is TGCAGTGCTATCAGGACAGGGTGGGACACCTTC.